These T cell receptor beta chains were read from a single sample in a study of vaccination and CD4 T cells after COVID-19. These receptors' targets are unknown. TCRdb re-derived calls from the PCR reads in MiXCR, one entry per CDR3 protein. Of roughly 8,400 distinct CDR3 sequences in the sample, 45% were seen once. The sequenced material came from CD4+ T cells from blood, cultured in vitro. These receptors all stem from a human donor in good health. Each CDR3 is given with its conserved first and last residue. A D gene is named only where the DNA matches it firmly. Clone size is not always given. Where it is, it says once, few, many or a class for expanded clones.

j_call d_call v_call clone_size cdr3_nt cdr3_aa
TRBJ2-5 TRBD2 TRBV19 . TGTGCCAGTAGTATAGGGGCTAGCGGGGGGGCCGCGGAGACCCAGTACTTC CASSIGASGGAAETQYF
TRBJ2-2 . TRBV7-2 . TGTGCCAGCACCCCCCCCGGCACCGGGGAGCTGTTTTTT CASTPPGTGELFF
TRBJ1-1 TRBD1 TRBV7-9 few TGTGCCAGCGAGACAGGGCACACTGAAGCTTTCTTT CASETGHTEAFF
TRBJ2-6 . TRBV18 . TGTGCCAGCTCACCACCGGGGGCCAACGTCCTGACTTTC CASSPPGANVLTF
TRBJ1-5 . TRBV19 . TGTGCCAGTAGTATGGCCCGAGGCCAGGTAAATCAGCCCCAGCATTTT CASSMARGQVNQPQHF
TRBJ1-6 . TRBV7-6 few TGTGCCAGCAGCCGAGGACAGCCCGATAATTCACCCCTCCACTTT CASSRGQPDNSPLHF
TRBJ2-2 TRBD2 TRBV30 . TGTGCCCGCAGTACGGGGGGGACACTGAACACCGGGGAGCTGTTTTTT CARSTGGTLNTGELFF
TRBJ2-5 . TRBV15 . TGTGCCACCAGCAGAGATCCCCTGGGGGGCGGGCAGACCCAGTACTTC CATSRDPLGGGQTQYF
TRBJ1-1 . TRBV19 few TGTGCCAGTAGAAAGGGGTACTCAGCTGAAGCTTTCTTT CASRKGYSAEAFF
TRBJ1-1 . TRBV4-3 once TGCGCCAGCAGCCAATCTCGACCGGGGGTGGCTGAAGCTTTCTTT CASSQSRPGVAEAFF
TRBJ1-5 . TRBV6-1 few TGTGCCAGCAGCGATGGTTATAGCAATCAGCCCCAGCATTTT CASSDGYSNQPQHF
TRBJ2-7 . TRBV6-5 few TGTGCCAGCAGTTACGGCAACTCCTACGAGCAGTACTTC CASSYGNSYEQYF
TRBJ1-2 . TRBV6-1 . TGTGCCAGCAAAAATCCTGAGGGGAGATCGCATGGCTACACCTTC CASKNPEGRSHGYTF
TRBJ1-2 . TRBV30 . TGTGCCTGGAGTGCGACCCCCCCGGACAGCGGATATGGCTACACCTTC CAWSATPPDSGYGYTF
TRBJ1-2 . TRBV6-5 few TGTGCCAGCAGGTACAAGGACGGGAACTATGGCTACACCTTC CASRYKDGNYGYTF
TRBJ2-6 TRBD1 TRBV5-4 . TGTGCCAGCAGCACGACAGGGGATCCTGGGGCCAACGTCCTGACTTTC CASSTTGDPGANVLTF
TRBJ2-3 . TRBV5-4 . TGTGCCAGCAGCTTGGTTCGGGGGCGCACAGATACGCAGTATTTT CASSLVRGRTDTQYF
TRBJ2-2 . TRBV6-1 few TGTGCCAGCAGTGAAGCTAGATCCGGGGAGCTGTTTTTT CASSEARSGELFF
TRBJ2-7 . TRBV10-1 few TGCGCCAGCAGTGAGTCCTGGGTCAGCTCCTACGAGCAGTACTTC CASSESWVSSYEQYF
TRBJ2-3 TRBD2 TRBV6-1 . TGTGCCAGCAGCCCTCTAGCGGGGGGCCCAAATACGCAGTATTTT CASSPLAGGPNTQYF
TRBJ1-5 TRBD1 TRBV12-3/TRBV12-4 once TGTGCCAGCACTATGAGGCAGGGGGTCCGAGGAATAAATCAGCCCCAGCATTTT CASTMRQGVRGINQPQHF
TRBJ1-6 TRBD1 TRBV6-5 . TGTGCCAGCAGTTTCGATGACAGGGTCAATTCACCCCTCCACTTT CASSFDDRVNSPLHF
TRBJ2-1 TRBD2 TRBV10-2 . TGCGCCAGCATCGAGCGGGGAGCCTACAATGAGCAGTTCTTC CASIERGAYNEQFF
TRBJ2-1 . TRBV6-4 few TGTGCCAGCAGTGAACGGGAGACCTCCTACAATGAGCAGTTCTTC CASSERETSYNEQFF
TRBJ2-7 TRBD2 TRBV10-3 . TGTGCCATCAGTAACTGGGTCGGGGGGTCCTACGAGCAGTACTTC CAISNWVGGSYEQYF
TRBJ1-3 . TRBV20-1 few TGCAGTGTTCGGCCAGGGGAGAGGGGAAACACCATATATTTT CSVRPGERGNTIYF
TRBJ2-7 . TRBV5-4 few TGTGCCAGCAGCGCCGCTGAGGAAGGGTCCTACGAGCAGTACTTC CASSAAEEGSYEQYF
TRBJ1-1 TRBD1 TRBV19 . TGTGCCAGTAGTGCGGAAGCCGGGACAGGGACTGAAGCTTTCTTT CASSAEAGTGTEAFF
TRBJ2-7 . TRBV27 once TGTGCCAGCAGTTTAAAAGTCGGGACCCCCTACGAGCAGTACTTC CASSLKVGTPYEQYF
TRBJ2-1 TRBD2 TRBV29-1 . TGCAGCGTTGTTCGGCTAGCGGGGGTGGAGCAGTTCTTC CSVVRLAGVEQFF
TRBJ2-7 . TRBV10-3 . TGTGCCATCACGCAGGGGGGCTACGAGCAGTACTTC CAITQGGYEQYF
TRBJ2-2 TRBD2 TRBV7-8 few TGTGCCAGCAGTCCAATGTCCCGGGGGGGGACCGGGGAGCTGTTTTTT CASSPMSRGGTGELFF
TRBJ2-3 . TRBV20-1 few TGCAGTGCTAGAGGTGTGGTCCAGGGTCTCAAGCCGACAAACACAGATACGCAGTATTTT CSARGVVQGLKPTNTDTQYF
TRBJ2-4 . TRBV15 few TGTGCCACCAGCAGAGAGGGCGACAAAAACATTCAGTACTTC CATSREGDKNIQYF
TRBJ1-4 . TRBV20-1 . TGCAGTGCTAGACAGTTAGCAACTAATGAAAAACTGTTTTTT CSARQLATNEKLFF
TRBJ2-7 TRBD2 TRBV2 once TGTGCCAGTGGAGCGGGAGGTCTCTACGAGCAGTACTTC CASGAGGLYEQYF
TRBJ1-2 . TRBV19 few TGTGCCAGCGCGGCGCGGGAGACTAACTATGGCTACACCTTC CASAARETNYGYTF
TRBJ1-2 TRBD1 TRBV5-5 . TGTGCCAGCAGCGATCCGGGACAGATCCTCTATGGCTACACCTTC CASSDPGQILYGYTF
TRBJ2-1 . TRBV6-1 few TGTGCCAGCAGTACGGGACTCGAGCATGAGCAGTTCTTC CASSTGLEHEQFF
TRBJ1-2 . TRBV7-2 . TGTGCCAGCAGCCCGTCTACGGGAGGCTACACCTTC CASSPSTGGYTF
TRBJ1-6 . TRBV6-4 . TGTGCCAGCAGTCGACGGGGAGTTGGGTCACCCCTCCACTTT CASSRRGVGSPLHF
TRBJ1-2 TRBD1 TRBV27 few TGTGCCAGCAGTACCCGGGACAGATCGGGCTTTGGCTACACCTTC CASSTRDRSGFGYTF
TRBJ1-1 . TRBV12-5 . TGTGCTAGTGTCTCAGGCATTTTCTTT CASVSGIFF
TRBJ1-1 . TRBV29-1 . TGCAGCGTCGGGAGGTACACTGAAGCTTTCTTT CSVGRYTEAFF
TRBJ2-3 TRBD1 TRBV28 . TGTGCCAGCAGCACCGGGACAGGGAAACTTTTT CASSTGTGKLF
TRBJ1-1 TRBD1 TRBV27 . TGTGCCAGCAGTCCCTCAACAGGGGTCCAAGTGATCGGGGAAGCTTTCTTT CASSPSTGVQVIGEAFF
TRBJ2-5 . TRBV20-1 few TGCAGTGCTAGCCCCCCCTACGAGACCCAGTACTTC CSASPPYETQYF
TRBJ2-3 TRBD2 TRBV7-9 . TGTGCCAGCAGCTCAGGGGTTAGCGGGAGGGCCACAGATACGCAGTATTTT CASSSGVSGRATDTQYF
TRBJ1-2 TRBD1 TRBV7-2 . TGTGCCAGCAGCTCCTTAGGGACAGGGGGCTTCAATGGCTACACCTTC CASSSLGTGGFNGYTF
TRBJ2-2 . TRBV6-5 . TGTGCCAGCAGTTTCAACACCGGGGAGCTGTTTTTT CASSFNTGELFF
TRBJ2-2 TRBD1 TRBV2 . TGTGCCAGCAGCCAGGGACAGGCGCTGGCCGGGGAGCTGTTTTTT CASSQGQALAGELFF
TRBJ2-1 TRBD2 TRBV27 few TGTGCCAGCAGTTCCGGACTAGCGGGAGGGGAGCAGTTCTTC CASSSGLAGGEQFF
TRBJ2-1 . TRBV7-2 . TGTGCCAGCACCCGTTTCGCGGGACGAAATGAGCAGTTCTTC CASTRFAGRNEQFF